This TCR beta chain was captured in a study of blood T cell repertoires in COVID-19. On the study more broadly: Acute and convalescent COVID-19 specimens originated in the United States, Italy and Spain. T cells, B-cell-depleted T cells, or PBMCs provided the cDNA or gDNA that served as material.

In the original analysis: Estimation of nucleated cell counts was performed using reference gene primer amplification. This table comes from immunoSEQ multiplex PCR, and its TCRdb copy is limited to in-frame clones, with some not included. V, J and clone size are taken as reported in that table, and D and trimming were inferred from the DNA itself. The sample lists some 85,000 clones; around 75% were seen once. Sequenced material: peripheral blood. The receptor was derived from a man in his 70s with COVID-19, enrolled during active disease.

Here the CDR3 reads CASSQDLGGQGVGNIQYF. The CDR3 DNA is TGTGCCAGCAGCCAAGATCTCGGAGGACAGGGAGTCGGAAACATTCAGTACTTC. This chain uses TRBV14 with TRBJ2-4; 8 bases agree with TRBD1. CDR1 is SGHDN and CDR2 is FVKESK in the germline V gene. The CDR3 totals 18 residues. V trimming: 0 bases; J trimming: 6 bases; junction bases outside the gene matches: 13.